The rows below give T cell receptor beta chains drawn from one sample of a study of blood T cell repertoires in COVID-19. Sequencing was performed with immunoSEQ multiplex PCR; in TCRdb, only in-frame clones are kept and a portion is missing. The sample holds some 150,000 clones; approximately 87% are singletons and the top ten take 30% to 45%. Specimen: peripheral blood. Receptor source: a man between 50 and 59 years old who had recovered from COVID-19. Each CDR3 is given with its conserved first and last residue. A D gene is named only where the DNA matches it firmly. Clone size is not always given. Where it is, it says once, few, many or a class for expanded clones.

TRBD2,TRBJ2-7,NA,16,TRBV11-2,TGTGCCAGCAGCCCAAGGAGCGGGGGCCGTACCTACGAGCAGTACTTC,CASSPRSGGRTYEQYF
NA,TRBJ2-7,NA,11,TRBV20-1,TGCAGTGCTAGAGATCAGGGGAAGCAGTACTTC,CSARDQGKQYF
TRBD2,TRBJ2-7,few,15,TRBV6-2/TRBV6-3,TGTGCCAGCAGCCCCCGGGGTAGCGGGGTTTACGAGCAGTACTTC,CASSPRGSGVYEQYF
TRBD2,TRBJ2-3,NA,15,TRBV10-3,TGTGCCATCAGTGAATCGATAGCGGGGGACCATACGCAGTATTTT,CAISESIAGDHTQYF
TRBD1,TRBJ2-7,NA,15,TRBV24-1,TGTGCCACCAGCCCCGGGGGGACAGGGACCTACGAGCAGTACTTC,CATSPGGTGTYEQYF
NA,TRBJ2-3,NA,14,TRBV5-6,TGTGCCAGCAGCTTGCACAGAAGCACAGATACGCAGTATTTT,CASSLHRSTDTQYF
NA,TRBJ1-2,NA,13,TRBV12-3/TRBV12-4,TGTGCCAGCAGTTTTGATGGGGGGATCGGCTACACCTTC,CASSFDGGIGYTF
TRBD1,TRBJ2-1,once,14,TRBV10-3,TGTGCCATCAGCGCACCGGACAGGAACAATGAGCAGTTCTTC,CAISAPDRNNEQFF
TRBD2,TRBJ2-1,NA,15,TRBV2,TGTGCCAGCAGCCGAGACGGGGGGGGATACAATGAGCAGTTCTTC,CASSRDGGGYNEQFF
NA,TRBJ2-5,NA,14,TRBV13,TGTGCCAGCAGCTTACGAGACTATGGGGAGACCCAGTACTTC,CASSLRDYGETQYF
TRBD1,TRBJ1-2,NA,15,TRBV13,TGTGCCAGCAGCCAGGGGACAGGGGTTAACTATGGCTACACCTTC,CASSQGTGVNYGYTF
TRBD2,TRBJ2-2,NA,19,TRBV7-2,TGTGCCAGCAGCAATACTAGCGGGGGGCCTCTCTTGAACACCGGGGAGCTGTTTTTT,CASSNTSGGPLLNTGELFF
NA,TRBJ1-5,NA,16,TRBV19,TGTGCCAGTAGTATAGACAGGGGAATTGGCAATCAGCCCCAGCATTTT,CASSIDRGIGNQPQHF
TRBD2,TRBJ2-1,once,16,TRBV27,TGTGCCAGCAGTTTTCTGGGCGGGAGACCCTACAATGAGCAGTTCTTC,CASSFLGGRPYNEQFF
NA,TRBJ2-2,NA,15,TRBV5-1,TGCGCCAGCAGCTTGGCTAGCGTGCCCACCGGGGAGCTGTTTTTT,CASSLASVPTGELFF
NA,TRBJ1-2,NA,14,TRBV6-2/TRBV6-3,TGTGCCAGCAGTAATGGGCACCAGGACTATGGCTACACCTTC,CASSNGHQDYGYTF
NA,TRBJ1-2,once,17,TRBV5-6,TGTGCCAGCAGCCAGTATGGGGCATCCCCTTTAGGCTATGGCTACACCTTC,CASSQYGASPLGYGYTF
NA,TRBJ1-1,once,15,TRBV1,TGCACCAGCAGCGAAAAGACAGGGCTGAACACTGAAGCTTTCTTT,CTSSEKTGLNTEAFF
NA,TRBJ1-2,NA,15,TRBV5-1,TGCGCCAGCAGCTTGAGGGCTCGAGGGGGCTATGGCTACACCTTC,CASSLRARGGYGYTF
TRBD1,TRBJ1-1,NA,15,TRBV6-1,TGTGCCAGCAGTGAGACAGGGACACGGAACACTGAAGCTTTCTTT,CASSETGTRNTEAFF
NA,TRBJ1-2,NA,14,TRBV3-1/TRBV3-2,TGTGCCAGCAGCCAAGCGTCCAGGGTACATGGCTACACCTTC,CASSQASRVHGYTF
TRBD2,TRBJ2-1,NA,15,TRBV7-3,TGTGCCAGCAGCTCTAGCGGGTGGACCTACAATGAGCAGTTCTTC,CASSSSGWTYNEQFF
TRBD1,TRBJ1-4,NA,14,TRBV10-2,TGCGCCAGCAAAGAAGACAGGGACGTTGAAAAACTGTTTTTT,CASKEDRDVEKLFF
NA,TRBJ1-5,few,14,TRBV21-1,TGTGCCAGCAGCAAAGACAGGGGCAATCAGCCCCAGCATTTT,CASSKDRGNQPQHF
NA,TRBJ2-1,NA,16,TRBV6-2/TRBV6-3,TGTGCCAGCAGTTCCGGCGTTAGGGGCTCCTACAATGAGCAGTTCTTC,CASSSGVRGSYNEQFF
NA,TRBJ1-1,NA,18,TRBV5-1,TGCGCCAGCAGCTTGAGCATGGGGGCGCGGGTTGTGAACACTGAAGCTTTCTTT,CASSLSMGARVVNTEAFF
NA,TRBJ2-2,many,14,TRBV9,TGTGCCAGCAGCGTACAGGTGGCCGCCGGGGAGCTGTTTTTT,CASSVQVAAGELFF
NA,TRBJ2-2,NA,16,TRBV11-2,TGTGCCAGCAGCTTAGATTGGGAGGTAATCACCGGGGAGCTGTTTTTT,CASSLDWEVITGELFF
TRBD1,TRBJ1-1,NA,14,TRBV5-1,TGCGCCAGCAGGGGTTTGACAGGGAGCACTGAAGCTTTCTTT,CASRGLTGSTEAFF
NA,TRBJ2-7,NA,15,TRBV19,TGTGCCAGTAGTATATCTAACAGCCCCTCCTACGAGCAGTACTTC,CASSISNSPSYEQYF
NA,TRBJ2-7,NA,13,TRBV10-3,TGTGCCATCAGTAATCAGGGATTCGGCGAGCAGTACTTC,CAISNQGFGEQYF
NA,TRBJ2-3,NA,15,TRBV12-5,TGTGCTAGTGGTTTGGCCGGGTCCGTCGCAGATACGCAGTATTTT,CASGLAGSVADTQYF
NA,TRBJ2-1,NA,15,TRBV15,TGTGCCACCAGCAGAGATCTAGGGCTAGCCAATGAGCAGTTCTTC,CATSRDLGLANEQFF
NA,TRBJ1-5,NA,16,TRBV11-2,TGTGCCAGCAGTCCGGGAGGAGGGCATAGCAATCAGCCCCAGCATTTT,CASSPGGGHSNQPQHF
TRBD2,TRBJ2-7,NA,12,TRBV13,TGTGCCAGCAGTACCGCGGGGGGCGAGCAGTACTTC,CASSTAGGEQYF
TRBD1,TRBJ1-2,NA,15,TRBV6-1,TGTGCCAGCAGTGACCTGACAGGGGGGAGCTATGGCTACACCTTC,CASSDLTGGSYGYTF
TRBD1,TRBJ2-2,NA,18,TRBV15,TGTGCCACCAGCAGAAAGCGCCCGGGACAGGGTTCACCCGGGGAGCTGTTTTTT,CATSRKRPGQGSPGELFF